This record looks at one T cell receptor (beta chain) sequence and its context. This clonotype was counted between two and nine times. This receptor's antigen is unknown. Base-call qualities are not available, and no considerably larger clone is one nucleotide away. The data were taken from a study of regulatory T cells in long-lasting Graves disease (dated by TCRdb to the early 2020s). For the study in its entirety: In the newly diagnosed Graves' disease group, patients had been taking antithyroid drugs for less than 3 months. This study used TCR sequencing and RNA sequencing of peripheral blood to compare persistent Graves' disease patients against newly diagnosed Graves' disease patients. The study was conducted in China and was registered as a clinical trial. A total of around 33 samples underwent TCR sequencing, from about 13 patients with persistent Graves' disease and roughly 20 patients with newly diagnosed Graves' disease. The investigation overall reported the following: Lower TCR Shannon entropy and fewer highly expanded clones were observed in persistent Graves' disease patients than in newly diagnosed patients, which suggested clonal expansion. Sequencing and analysis were restricted to the TCR beta chain. TRBV28, TRBJ1-2 and TRBJ2-5 were preferentially used in persistent disease, while TRBV20-1 and TRBJ2-1 were favored in newly diagnosed disease. A larger number of public clonotypes was shared among persistent patients (around 3,000) than among newly diagnosed patients (approximately 1,000). Peripheral blood alone was examined, since thyroid tissue, which constituted the primary lesion, could not be accessed. The authors acknowledged the small sample size as a limitation that may reduce accuracy.

Libraries were prepared through multiplex PCR. Data came from an Illumina HiSeq 4000. To build TCR beta libraries, CDR3 regions were amplified by Arm-PCR using iRepertoire HTBI primers. Before sequencing, the PCR products underwent gel purification. For the original study's pipeline: Gene usage analysis of CDR3 amino acid clonotypes used the approximately 56 TRBV and around 14 TRBJ segments found across samples. Filtered high-quality paired reads were merged into contigs using COPE and FqMerger. BLAST was used to align contigs to the IMGT TRBV, TRBD and TRBJ reference genes, and CDR3 was defined following IMGT. Clonotypes above 0.1% frequency were classified as highly expanded clones. Repertoire diversity was measured by Shannon entropy, and V-J evenness by the Gini coefficient. A clonotype found in more than one individual was treated as public. TCRdb cleaned the public reads at Q25 with fastp, built clones with MiXCR and kept in-frame beta chains. Rows matching on CDR3 protein sequence are summarized as one entry with the most common DNA and genes. These V and J calls are TCRdb output, not the study's own analysis. Here the sample has 350,000 to 500,000 distinct CDR3 sequences; approximately 14% occur a single time. The ten largest clonotypes hold approximately 15% of the sample.

Including the terminal cysteine and phenylalanine, the CDR3 comprises 16 residues. Solely the CDR3 DNA is kept, with 48 bases framed from the first base. From the germline V gene, CDR1 is SGHTA and CDR2 is FQGNSA. V gives up 4 bases and J gives up 12 bases, and the segment between their germline ends measures 25 bases. Explained via the paper, the time point label denotes: newly diagnosed GD, antithyroid drugs for less than 3 months. RNA was extracted from PBMCs in TRIzol for both TCR sequencing and RNA sequencing. The diagnosis of Graves' disease followed American Thyroid Association guidelines. Patients were recruited from an endocrinology department in Xi'an, China. From each patient, about 8.9 milliliters of peripheral blood was collected into an EDTA anticoagulant tube. Ficoll Paque Plus density gradient separation was used to isolate PBMCs, and no further T cell sorting was performed. An Agilent 2100 Bioanalyzer and agarose gel were used to check RNA quality, while a NanoDrop 2000 measured RNA concentration.

These data also featured in a second study, about T cells in Graves' hyperthyroidism and ophthalmopathy. The second paper further reports: Graves' hyperthyroidism was defined as stable when no progression to ophthalmopathy occurred over 18 months of follow-up. Hyperthyroidism patients were newly diagnosed, with disease duration under 2 months, and aged 18 to 65 years. The study excluded patients with uncontrolled infections, other autoimmune diseases, pregnancy or lactation. Clinical symptoms, serum thyroxine and TRAb, thyroid ultrasound, and orbital computed tomography formed the basis for the diagnoses. The first round of RT-PCR for the TCR CDR3 was performed with the HTBI primer set and the Qiagen OneStep RT-PCR kit. Blood samples also contained most of the expanded thyroid clonotypes (frequency above 0.001), which suggests that blood repertoires may reflect thyroid immune responses. A model built on a 13 V-J signature distinguished ophthalmopathy from stable hyperthyroidism, reaching roughly 88% sensitivity and 81.08% specificity in cross-validation and 80%/75% in testing. In validation, the model predicted progression to ophthalmopathy a median of roughly 6.1 months before onset, with over 60% sensitivity and just under 75% specificity. TCR V-J signatures able to tell the groups apart were searched for in a discovery cohort of 100 or so patients, of whom over 40 had Graves' ophthalmopathy and around 56 had stable Graves' hyperthyroidism. Prospective prediction of ophthalmopathy was tested in an independent validation cohort consisting of 18 to 20 hyperthyroidism patients and 15 or so patients who later progressed to ophthalmopathy. For training and testing, the 100 or so patients in the discovery cohort were randomly divided in a 7:3 ratio. The study also compared thyroid tissue and blood T-cell repertoires from roughly six Graves' hyperthyroidism patients. After blood sampling, hyperthyroidism patients were treated with methimazole at a starting dose of 30 mg daily, and ophthalmopathy patients were treated with high-dose intravenous methylprednisolone. The libraries were constructed in a second round of multiplex PCR and then size-selected and purified. Libraries were sequenced paired-end with 100 bp reads on an Illumina HiSeq2000. Raw data were processed with SOAPnuke, discarding reads with adapters, uncalled bases, mean Phred below 15, or no exact constant-primer or identifier match. High-quality paired reads were merged with COPE v1.2.5, and unique nucleotide sequences were defined as clonotypes. MiTCR v1.1 was used to align the clonotypes against IMGT TRBV, TRBD and TRBJ reference segments. The analysis was restricted to V-J combinations with a frequency above 0.0001, which together covered over 99% of the repertoires. The TCS score was defined as F50 (clonal expansion) divided by E x V (chaos), with BLOSUM62-based TCRdist calculated between CDR3 peptides within each V-J. Welch's t-statistics and random forest reduced fewer than 600 V-J features to under 15, which were used in a naive Bayes classifier (R e1071). Sample size was not statistically predetermined, and investigators were not blinded to group allocation. The paper describes TCR Vbeta CDR3 sequencing of roughly 130 peripheral blood samples, made up of roughly 45 ophthalmopathy patients, 70 to 80 hyperthyroidism patients and 17 progressor patients.

The chain was built from TRBV7-2 and TRBJ2-1, and perhaps TRBD1 as D gene, on 6 matching bases. This sequence originates from a woman aged 50 to 60 with Graves disease. Donor details come from another sample of the same person, matched by shared clones. Sequencing was performed on peripheral blood mononuclear cells (PBMCs), taken at new diagnosis, from a patient treated with antithyroid drugs. The DNA sequence reads TGTGCCAGCAGCTACCCGGACAGTCGGGACCGAGGGGGGCAGTTCTTC. Its protein is CASSYPDSRDRGGQFF.